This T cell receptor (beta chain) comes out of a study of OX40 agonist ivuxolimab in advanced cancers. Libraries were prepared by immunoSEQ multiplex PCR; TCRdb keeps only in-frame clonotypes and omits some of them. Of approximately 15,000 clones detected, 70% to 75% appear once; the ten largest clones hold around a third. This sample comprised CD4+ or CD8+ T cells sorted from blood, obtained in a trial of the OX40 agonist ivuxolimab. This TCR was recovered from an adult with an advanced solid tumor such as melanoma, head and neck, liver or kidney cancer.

CDR3 region: CASKTTGESYEQYF. CDR3 nucleotides: TGTGCCAGCAAAACCACAGGGGAATCCTACGAGCAGTACTTC. This chain connects TRBV6-5 to TRBJ2-7; TRBD1 agrees at 7 bases. The CDR3 is 14 residues long. The junction had 7 bases not matched to a gene; V was cut back by 7 bases and J by 1 base. Germline loops: CDR1 MNHEY, CDR2 SVGAGI.